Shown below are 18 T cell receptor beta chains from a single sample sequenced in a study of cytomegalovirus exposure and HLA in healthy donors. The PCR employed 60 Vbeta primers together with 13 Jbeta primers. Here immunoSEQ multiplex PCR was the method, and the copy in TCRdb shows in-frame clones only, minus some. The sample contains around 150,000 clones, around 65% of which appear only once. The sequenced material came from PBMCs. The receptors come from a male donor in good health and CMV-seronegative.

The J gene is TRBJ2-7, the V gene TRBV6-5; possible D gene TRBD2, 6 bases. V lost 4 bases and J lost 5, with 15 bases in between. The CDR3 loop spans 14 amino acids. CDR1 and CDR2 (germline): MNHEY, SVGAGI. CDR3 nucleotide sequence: TGTGCCAGCAGTTCCGAGTCCGGCGGGAACGAGCAGTACTTC. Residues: CASSSESGGNEQYF.

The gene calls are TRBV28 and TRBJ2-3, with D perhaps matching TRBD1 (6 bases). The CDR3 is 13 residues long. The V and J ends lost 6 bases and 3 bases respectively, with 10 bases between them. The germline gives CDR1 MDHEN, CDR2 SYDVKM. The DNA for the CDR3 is TGTGCCAGCAGACAAGGGGGTACAGATACGCAGTATTTT. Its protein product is CASRQGGTDTQYF.

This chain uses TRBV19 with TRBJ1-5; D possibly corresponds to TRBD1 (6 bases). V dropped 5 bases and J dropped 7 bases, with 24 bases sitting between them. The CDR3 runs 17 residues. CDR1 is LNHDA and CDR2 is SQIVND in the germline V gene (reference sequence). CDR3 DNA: TGTGCCAGTAGTGCGGGTTTACAGGGTGTGGTGTGGCAGCCCCAGCATTTT. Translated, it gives CASSAGLQGVVWQPQHF.

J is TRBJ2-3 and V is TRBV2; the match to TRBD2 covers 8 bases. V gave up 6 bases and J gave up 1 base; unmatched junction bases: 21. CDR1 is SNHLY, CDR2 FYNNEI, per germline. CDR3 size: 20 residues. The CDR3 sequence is CASSGLGLEKDGGGTDTQYF. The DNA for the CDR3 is TGTGCCAGCAGCGGCCTGGGACTAGAAAAGGATGGGGGGGGCACAGATACGCAGTATTTT. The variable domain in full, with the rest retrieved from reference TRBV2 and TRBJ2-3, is EPEVTQTPSHQVTQMGQEVILRCVPISNHLYFYWYRQILGQKVEFLVSFYNNEISEKSEIFDDQFSVERPDGSNFTLKIRSTKLEDSAMYFCASSGLGLEKDGGGTDTQYFGPGTRLTVL.

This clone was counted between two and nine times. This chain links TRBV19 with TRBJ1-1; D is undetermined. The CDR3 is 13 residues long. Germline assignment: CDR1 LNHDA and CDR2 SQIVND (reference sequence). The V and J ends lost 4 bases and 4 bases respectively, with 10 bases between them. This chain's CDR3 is CASSTNRGTEAFF. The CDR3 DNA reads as TGTGCCAGTAGTACAAACCGGGGCACTGAAGCTTTCTTT. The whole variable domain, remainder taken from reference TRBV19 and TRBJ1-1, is DGGITQSPKYLFRKEGQNVTLSCEQNLNHDAMYWYRQDPGQGLRLIYYSQIVNDFQKGDIAEGYSVSREKKESFPLTVTSAQKNPTAFYLCASSTNRGTEAFFGQGTRLTVV.

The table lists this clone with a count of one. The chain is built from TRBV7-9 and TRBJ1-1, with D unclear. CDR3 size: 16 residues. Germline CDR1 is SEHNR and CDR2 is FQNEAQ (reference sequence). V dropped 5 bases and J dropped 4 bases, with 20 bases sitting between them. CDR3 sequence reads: CASSPGATLVGTEAFF. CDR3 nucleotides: TGTGCCAGCAGCCCAGGTGCGACCCTCGTTGGCACTGAAGCTTTCTTT.

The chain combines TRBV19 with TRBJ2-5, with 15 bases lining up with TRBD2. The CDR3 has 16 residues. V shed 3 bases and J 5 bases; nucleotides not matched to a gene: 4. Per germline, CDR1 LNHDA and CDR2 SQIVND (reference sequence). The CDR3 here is CASSMWTSGGDETQYF. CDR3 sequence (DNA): TGTGCCAGTAGTATGTGGACTAGCGGGGGGGATGAGACCCAGTACTTC.

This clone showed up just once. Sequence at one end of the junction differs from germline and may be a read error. DNA of the CDR3: TGTGCCAGCAGCCCCGGTGGAGGGGCCTATGAGCAGTACTTC. Translation gives CASSPGGGAYEQYF. The V gene is TRBV7-6, the J gene TRBJ2-7; TRBD2 is a possible D gene (6 bases). The CDR3 runs to 14 residues. Per the germline V gene, CDR1 is SGHVS and CDR2 is FNYEAQ.

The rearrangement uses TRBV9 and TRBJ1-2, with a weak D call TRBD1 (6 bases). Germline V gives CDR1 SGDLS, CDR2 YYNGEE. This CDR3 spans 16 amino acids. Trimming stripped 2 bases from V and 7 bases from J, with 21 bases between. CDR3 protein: CASSVWDLGALFGYTF. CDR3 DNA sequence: TGTGCCAGCAGCGTTTGGGATTTGGGGGCCCTCTTTGGCTACACCTTC.

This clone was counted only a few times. CDR3 amino acids: CASSLRDYLTGELFF. The DNA of the CDR3 is TGTGCCAGCAGCCTTCGGGACTACCTCACCGGGGAGCTGTTTTTT. The chain has TRBV9 and TRBJ2-2, with 7 bases identical to TRBD2. Germline values: CDR1 SGDLS, CDR2 YYNGEE. Losses at the gene ends were 4 bases for V and 4 bases for J; bases not matched to a gene: 7. This CDR3 is 15 amino acids long.

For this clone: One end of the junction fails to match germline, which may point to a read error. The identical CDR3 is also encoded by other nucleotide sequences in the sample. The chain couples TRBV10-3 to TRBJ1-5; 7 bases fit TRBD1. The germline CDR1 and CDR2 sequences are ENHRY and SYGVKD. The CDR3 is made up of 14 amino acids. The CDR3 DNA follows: TGTGCCATCAGTAGACAGGGAAGCAACCAGCCCCAGCATTTT. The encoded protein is CAISRQGSNQPQHF.

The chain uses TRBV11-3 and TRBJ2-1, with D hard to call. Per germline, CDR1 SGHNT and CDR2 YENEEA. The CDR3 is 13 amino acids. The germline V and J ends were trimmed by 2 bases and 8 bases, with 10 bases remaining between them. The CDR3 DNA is TGTGCCAGCAGCTTATCCCCCAACTATGAGCAGTTCTTC. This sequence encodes CASSLSPNYEQFF.

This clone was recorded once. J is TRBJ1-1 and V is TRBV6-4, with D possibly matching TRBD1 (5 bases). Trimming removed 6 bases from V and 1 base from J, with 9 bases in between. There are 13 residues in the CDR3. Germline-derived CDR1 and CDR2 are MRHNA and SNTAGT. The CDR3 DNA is TGTGCCAGCAGCGCACAGGCGAACACTGAAGCTTTCTTT. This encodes CASSAQANTEAFF.

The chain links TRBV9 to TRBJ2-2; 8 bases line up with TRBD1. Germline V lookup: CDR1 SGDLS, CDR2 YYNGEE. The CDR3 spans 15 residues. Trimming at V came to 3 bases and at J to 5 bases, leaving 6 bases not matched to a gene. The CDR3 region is CASSGTGLGTGELFF. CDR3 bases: TGTGCCAGCAGCGGGACAGGGTTAGGGACCGGGGAGCTGTTTTTT.

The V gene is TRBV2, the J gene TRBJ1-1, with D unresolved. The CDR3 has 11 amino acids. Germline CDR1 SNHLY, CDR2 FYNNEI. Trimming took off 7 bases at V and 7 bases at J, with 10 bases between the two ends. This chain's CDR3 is CASNLRNEAFF. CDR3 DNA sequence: TGTGCCAGCAATCTGAGAAATGAAGCTTTCTTT.

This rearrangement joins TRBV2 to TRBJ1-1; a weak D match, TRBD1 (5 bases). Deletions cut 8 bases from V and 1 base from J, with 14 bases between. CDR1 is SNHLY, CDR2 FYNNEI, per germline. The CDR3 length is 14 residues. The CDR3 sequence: CASSEAGGNTEAFF. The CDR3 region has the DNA TGTGCCAGCTCAGAGGCGGGGGGGAACACTGAAGCTTTCTTT.

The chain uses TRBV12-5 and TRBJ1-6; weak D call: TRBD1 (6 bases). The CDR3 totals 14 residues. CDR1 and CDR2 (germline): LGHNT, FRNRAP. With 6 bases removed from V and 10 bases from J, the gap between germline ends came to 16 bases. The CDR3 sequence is CASGPSGGGSPLHF. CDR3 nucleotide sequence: TGTGCTAGTGGACCAAGTGGGGGCGGATCACCCCTCCACTTT.

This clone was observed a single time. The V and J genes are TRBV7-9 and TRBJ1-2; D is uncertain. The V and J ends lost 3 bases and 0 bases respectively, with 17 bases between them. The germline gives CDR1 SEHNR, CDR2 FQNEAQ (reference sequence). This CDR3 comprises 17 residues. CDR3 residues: CASSFSRTLSPNYGYTF. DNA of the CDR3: TGTGCCAGCAGCTTCAGTCGTACCCTCAGTCCTAACTATGGCTACACCTTC. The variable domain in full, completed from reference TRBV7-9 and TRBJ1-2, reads DTGVSQNPRHKITKRGQNVTFRCDPISEHNRLYWYRQTLGQGPEFLTYFQNEAQLEKSRLLSDRFSAERPKGSFSTLEIQRTEQGDSAMYLCASSFSRTLSPNYGYTFGSGTRLTVV.